One sample yielded the 23 T cell receptor beta chains listed below, sequenced in a study of cytomegalovirus exposure and HLA in healthy donors. Researchers ran the PCR with 60 Vbeta and 13 Jbeta primers. Assay: immunoSEQ multiplex PCR; the TCRdb copy retains only in-frame clones and omits some. The top ten hold approximately 0.22% of the sample, which has about 110,000 clones, 65% to 85% seen once. Sequenced: PBMCs. The receptors stem from a man in his forties or fifties in good health and CMV-seronegative.

Here the CDR3 reads CASGGQGSYEQYF. The CDR3 DNA reads TGTGCCAGCGGCGGACAGGGGTCCTACGAGCAGTACTTC. The rearrangement uses TRBV27 and TRBJ2-7; 9 nucleotides align to TRBD1. The germline gives CDR1 MNHEY, CDR2 SMNVEV (reference sequence). J was trimmed by 1 base and V by 8 bases; bases with no gene match: 3. The CDR3 extends over 13 amino acids.

CDR3 sequence: CASSPRQGGEKLFF. In DNA, the CDR3 is TGTGCCAGCAGCCCCAGACAGGGTGGGGAAAAACTGTTTTTT. The V and J genes are TRBV7-2 and TRBJ1-4; 7 nucleotides match TRBD1. This CDR3 is 14 amino acids long. The V and J ends lost 5 bases and 8 bases, in that order; junction bases with no gene match: 8. Germline-derived CDR1 and CDR2 are SGHTA and FQGNSA. The whole variable domain, remainder taken from reference TRBV7-2 and TRBJ1-4, is GAGVSQSPSNKVTEKGKDVELRCDPISGHTALYWYRQSLGQGLEFLIYFQGNSAPDKSGLPSDRFSAERTGGSVSTLTIQRTQQEDSAVYLCASSPRQGGEKLFFGSGTQLSVL.

This chain connects TRBV9 to TRBJ1-1; 9 nucleotides align to TRBD1. Looked up from germline, CDR1 is SGDLS and CDR2 is YYNGEE. V lost 3 bases, J lost 9 bases, and 6 bases stayed unmatched. CDR3 length: 13 residues. The CDR3 nucleotides read TGTGCCAGCAGCGGGTCCGACAGGGGGAAAGCTTTCTTT. Amino acid sequence: CASSGSDRGKAFF.

The rearrangement links TRBV6-5 to TRBJ1-6; 7 bases map to TRBD1. This CDR3 comprises 14 residues. Germline CDR1 reads MNHEY; CDR2 reads SVGAGI. After removal of 6 bases from V and 6 bases from J, the junction contained 5 bases not matched to a gene. CDR3 sequence (DNA): TGTGCCAGCAGACCAGGACAGGTTAATTCACCCCTCCACTTT. Translated, it gives CASRPGQVNSPLHF.

This clone showed up just once. The chain has TRBV2 and TRBJ2-7; weak D call: TRBD2 (5 bases). In germline, CDR1 is SNHLY, CDR2 FYNNEI. V dropped 10 bases and J dropped 6 bases, with 19 bases sitting between them. This CDR3 region has 13 residues. The chain's CDR3 is CATVERVGTEQYF. The CDR3 coding sequence is TGTGCCACCGTGGAGAGGGTTGGCACCGAGCAGTACTTC. Using reference TRBV2 and TRBJ2-7 for the parts outside the CDR3, the full variable domain is EPEVTQTPSHQVTQMGQEVILRCVPISNHLYFYWYRQILGQKVEFLVSFYNNEISEKSEIFDDQFSVERPDGSNFTLKIRSTKLEDSAMYFCATVERVGTEQYFGPGTRLTVT.

The chain links TRBV7-9 to TRBJ1-2, with D unclear. CDR1 and CDR2 (germline): SEHNR, FQNEAQ (reference sequence). The length of the CDR3 is 11 residues. V dropped 10 bases and J dropped 8 bases, with 14 bases sitting between them. The CDR3 coding sequence is TGTGCCATCCCCTCGGGTGCGGGCTACACCTTC. Its protein is CAIPSGAGYTF. Full variable domain (remainder filled in from reference TRBV7-9 and TRBJ1-2): DTGVSQNPRHKITKRGQNVTFRCDPISEHNRLYWYRQTLGQGPEFLTYFQNEAQLEKSRLLSDRFSAERPKGSFSTLEIQRTEQGDSAMYLCAIPSGAGYTFGSGTRLTVV.

The CDR3 sequence is CASSEGPPGGASNEQFF. CDR3 coding DNA: TGTGCCAGCAGCGAGGGCCCGCCGGGGGGGGCGTCGAATGAGCAGTTCTTC. The chain combines TRBV7-3 with TRBJ2-1; 8 bases fit TRBD2. The CDR3 length is 17 residues. J gave up 7 bases and V 5 bases, and 16 bases lay outside the gene matches. Germline V CDR1 and CDR2: SGHTA, FQGTGA.

The chain has TRBV7-3 and TRBJ1-5; the D gene is possibly TRBD1 (5 bases). Per germline, CDR1 SGHTA and CDR2 FQGTGA. The CDR3 consists of 13 residues. Here the CDR3 reads CVSGQGTLQPQHF. Written as DNA, the CDR3 is TGTGTAAGCGGGCAGGGAACGCTCCAGCCCCAGCATTTT.

The sample holds a few counts of this clone. This chain connects TRBV2 to TRBJ1-4, with a possible D match to TRBD1 (5 bases). The V end lost 7 bases, the J end lost 2 bases, and 20 bases lay between the germline ends. The CDR3 is made up of 17 amino acids. CDR1 and CDR2 from the germline V gene are SNHLY and FYNNEI. The CDR3 spells CASMSFGGLGTNEKLFF. The CDR3 DNA follows: TGTGCCAGCATGTCCTTCGGGGGTCTTGGGACTAATGAAAAACTGTTTTTT.

This chain joins TRBV11-2 and TRBJ2-5; D remains ambiguous. Trimming cost V 5 bases and J 5 bases, with 9 bases left between them. The germline gives CDR1 SGHAT, CDR2 FQNNGV. The CDR3 is 12 amino acids. CDR3 coding DNA: TGTGCCAGCAGCCCGTGGGCGGAGACCCAGTACTTC. Translating it yields CASSPWAETQYF.

The chain joins TRBV5-1 to TRBJ1-2, with D perhaps matching TRBD1 (5 bases). The CDR3 runs to 14 residues. Germline V lookup: CDR1 SGHRS, CDR2 YFSETQ. The V and J ends lost 0 bases and 3 bases respectively, with 9 bases between them. The CDR3 region is CASSLEGQDYGYTF. CDR3 nucleotide sequence: TGCGCCAGCAGCTTGGAGGGGCAGGACTATGGCTACACCTTC.

This chain joins TRBV2 and TRBJ1-5; a possible D gene is TRBD1 (6 bases). The ends were cut back, 4 bases at V and 6 bases at J, with 13 bases in the middle. Germline loops: CDR1 SNHLY, CDR2 FYNNEI. This CDR3 has 14 amino acids. The CDR3 protein is CASSADQGRQPQHF. In DNA form, the CDR3 reads TGTGCCAGCAGTGCAGATCAGGGGCGTCAGCCCCAGCATTTT.

CDR3 bases: TGTGCCACCAGTCCGTGGGGGGAGGATAATTCACCCCTCCACTTT. Translated: CATSPWGEDNSPLHF. The genes are TRBV15 and TRBJ1-6, with D perhaps TRBD1 (5 bases). The germline V gene encodes CDR1 LNHNV and CDR2 YYDKDF (reference sequence). V was shortened by 6 bases and J by 5 bases, with 14 bases between the two germline ends. The CDR3 covers 15 residues.

V and J are TRBV5-1 and TRBJ1-4; 7 bases fit TRBD1. Per the germline V gene, CDR1 is SGHRS and CDR2 is YFSETQ. CDR3 length: 14 residues. The J segment lost 10 bases and the V segment lost 4 bases, leaving 10 bases of the junction unmatched. CDR3 bases: TGCGCCAGCAGCCCCGGACAGGATCCGCTAAAACTGTTTTTT. The encoded protein is CASSPGQDPLKLFF. Drawing the rest from reference TRBV5-1 and TRBJ1-4, the complete variable domain is KAGVTQTPRYLIKTRGQQVTLSCSPISGHRSVSWYQQTPGQGLQFLFEYFSETQRNKGNFPGRFSGRQFSNSRSEMNVSTLELGDSALYLCASSPGQDPLKLFFGSGTQLSVL.

This chain links TRBV7-9 with TRBJ2-7, with 9 bases aligning to TRBD1. With 4 bases clipped from V and 0 bases from J, the junction kept 7 bases outside the gene matches. From germline, CDR1 is SEHNR and CDR2 FQNEAQ (reference sequence). This CDR3 region has 16 residues. This chain's CDR3 is CASSSARTGASYEQYF. DNA of the CDR3: TGTGCCAGCAGCTCTGCCCGGACAGGGGCCTCCTACGAGCAGTACTTC.

The chain employs TRBV7-2 and TRBJ1-1; D remains ambiguous. The CDR3 totals 12 residues. V shed 1 base and J shed 6 bases, with 6 bases lying between them. Germline V CDR1 and CDR2: SGHTA, FQGNSA. The CDR3 DNA sequence: TGTGCCAGCAGCTTAGAAACTTCTGAAGCTTTCTTT. It is translated as CASSLETSEAFF.

The genes are TRBV4-1 and TRBJ1-6; D not certain. Germline loops: CDR1 MGHRA, CDR2 YSYEKL. The CDR3 consists of 15 residues. The V end was cut by 4 bases, the J end by 2 bases, with 9 bases between. The CDR3 loop is CASSPAGTYNSPLHF. The CDR3 DNA is TGCGCCAGCAGCCCTGCCGGGACCTATAATTCACCCCTCCACTTT.

This chain uses TRBV5-4 with TRBJ2-3; tentatively, D is TRBD2 (6 bases). The CDR3 spans 15 residues. Germline V CDR1 and CDR2: SGHNT, YYREEE (reference sequence). V lost 4 bases to trimming and J lost 6 bases, with 18 bases between them. In nucleotides, the CDR3 is TGTGCCAGCAGCGTCCCGGGAGCGGAGAGGGATACGCAGTATTTT. It yields the protein CASSVPGAERDTQYF.

V gene TRBV7-9 combines with J gene TRBJ1-1; no clear D. The CDR3 sequence is 13 residues long. Germline values: CDR1 SEHNR, CDR2 FQNEAQ (reference sequence). V dropped 5 bases and J dropped 10 bases, with 17 bases sitting between them. CDR3 region: CASSPAPGGSAFF. The CDR3, as DNA: TGTGCCAGCAGCCCCGCTCCCGGAGGCTCAGCTTTCTTT.

The chain carries TRBV5-6 and TRBJ2-7; 9 positions agree with TRBD1. The germline V gene has CDR1 SGHDT and CDR2 YYEEEE. The length of the CDR3 is 15 residues. J lost 3 bases, V lost 6 bases, and 10 bases had no gene match. CDR3 protein: CASTTRLTGGYEQYF. The CDR3 DNA follows: TGTGCCAGCACCACTCGGTTGACAGGGGGCTACGAGCAGTACTTC.

The chain has TRBV19 and TRBJ2-3, with D tentatively TRBD1 (6 bases). The CDR3 is 14 residues long. Germline V lookup: CDR1 LNHDA, CDR2 SQIVND (reference sequence). V lost 8 bases to trimming and J lost 0 bases, with 12 bases between them. The CDR3 DNA is TGTGCCAGTGCCGGACAGCATAGCACAGATACGCAGTATTTT. This encodes CASAGQHSTDTQYF.

This clone was seen more than once but under ten times. This chain connects TRBV6-5 to TRBJ1-5; 9 bases align to TRBD1. The CDR3 sequence is 14 residues long. V shed 6 bases and J 1 base; nucleotides not matched to a gene: 1. Germline loops: CDR1 MNHEY, CDR2 SVGAGI. Written as DNA, the CDR3 is TGTGCCAGCAGGGGGACAGGGAGCAATCAGCCCCAGCATTTT. Protein product: CASRGTGSNQPQHF.

The chain's CDR3 is CASSLEGLQVFSSYEQYF. CDR3 bases: TGTGCCAGCAGCTTAGAGGGACTACAGGTCTTTAGCTCCTACGAGCAGTACTTC. The chain employs TRBV7-6 and TRBJ2-7, with 7 bases identical to TRBD2. Germline V gene data show CDR1 as SGHVS and CDR2 as FNYEAQ. The CDR3 runs 18 residues. Trimming removed 1 base from V and 0 bases from J; junction bases left unmatched: 12. Complete variable domain (other parts from reference TRBV7-6 and TRBJ2-7): GAGVSQSPRYKVTKRGQDVALRCDPISGHVSLYWYRQALGQGPEFLTYFNYEAQQDKSGLPNDRFSAERPEGSISTLTIQRTEQRDSAMYRCASSLEGLQVFSSYEQYFGPGTRLTVT.